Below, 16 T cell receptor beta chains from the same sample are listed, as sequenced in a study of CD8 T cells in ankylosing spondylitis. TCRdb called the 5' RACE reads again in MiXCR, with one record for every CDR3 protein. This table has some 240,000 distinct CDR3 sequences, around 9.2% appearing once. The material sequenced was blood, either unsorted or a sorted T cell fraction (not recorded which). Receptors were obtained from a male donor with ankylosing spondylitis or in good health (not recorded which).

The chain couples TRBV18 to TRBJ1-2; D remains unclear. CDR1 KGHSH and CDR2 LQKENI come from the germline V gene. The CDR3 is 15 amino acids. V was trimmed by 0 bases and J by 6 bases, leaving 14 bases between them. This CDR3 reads CASSPPVQRVDGYTF. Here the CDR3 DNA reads TGTGCCAGCTCACCACCGGTACAGCGTGTTGATGGCTACACCTTC. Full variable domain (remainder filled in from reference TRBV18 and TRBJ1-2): NAGVMQNPRHLVRRRGQEARLRCSPMKGHSHVYWYRQLPEEGLKFMVYLQKENIIDESGMPKERFSAEFPKEGPSILRIQQVVRGDSAAYFCASSPPVQRVDGYTFGSGTRLTVV.

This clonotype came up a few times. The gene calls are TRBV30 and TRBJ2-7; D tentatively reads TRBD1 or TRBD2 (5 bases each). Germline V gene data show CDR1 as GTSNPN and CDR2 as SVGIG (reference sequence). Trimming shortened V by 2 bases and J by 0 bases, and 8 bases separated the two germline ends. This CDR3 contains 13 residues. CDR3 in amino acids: CAWSSGRSYEQYF. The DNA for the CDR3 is TGTGCCTGGAGTTCGGGACGCTCCTACGAGCAGTACTTC.

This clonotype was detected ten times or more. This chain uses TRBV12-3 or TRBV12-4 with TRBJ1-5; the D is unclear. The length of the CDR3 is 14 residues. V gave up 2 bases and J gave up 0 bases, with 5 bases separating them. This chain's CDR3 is CASSLKVSNQPQHF. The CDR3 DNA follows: TGTGCCAGCAGTTTAAAGGTTAGCAATCAGCCCCAGCATTTT.

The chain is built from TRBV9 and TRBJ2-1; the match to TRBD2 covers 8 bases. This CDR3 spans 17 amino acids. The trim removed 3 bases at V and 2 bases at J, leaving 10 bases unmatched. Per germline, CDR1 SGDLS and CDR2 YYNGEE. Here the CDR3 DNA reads TGTGCCAGCAGCGCCCGAGGGGGACTAGAAACCTACAATGAGCAGTTCTTC. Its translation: CASSARGGLETYNEQFF.

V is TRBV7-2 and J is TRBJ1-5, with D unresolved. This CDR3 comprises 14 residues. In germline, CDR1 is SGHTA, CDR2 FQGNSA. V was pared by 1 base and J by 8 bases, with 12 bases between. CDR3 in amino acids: CASSLGRETEPQHF. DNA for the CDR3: TGTGCCAGCAGCTTAGGGCGCGAAACGGAGCCCCAGCATTTT.

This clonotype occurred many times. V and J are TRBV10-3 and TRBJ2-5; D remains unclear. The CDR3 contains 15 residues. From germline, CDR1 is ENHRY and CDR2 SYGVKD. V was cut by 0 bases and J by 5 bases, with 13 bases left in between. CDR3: CAISESGSESETQYF. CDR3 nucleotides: TGTGCCATCAGTGAGTCTGGCAGCGAATCGGAGACCCAGTACTTC.

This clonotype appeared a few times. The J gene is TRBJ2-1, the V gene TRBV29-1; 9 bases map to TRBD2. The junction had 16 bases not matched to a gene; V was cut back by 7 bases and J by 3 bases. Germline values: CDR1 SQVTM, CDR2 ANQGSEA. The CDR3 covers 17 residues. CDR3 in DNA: TGCAGCGCCAGAGGGGGTAGCGGGGGACATCACTACAATGAGCAGTTCTTC. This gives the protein CSARGGSGGHHYNEQFF.

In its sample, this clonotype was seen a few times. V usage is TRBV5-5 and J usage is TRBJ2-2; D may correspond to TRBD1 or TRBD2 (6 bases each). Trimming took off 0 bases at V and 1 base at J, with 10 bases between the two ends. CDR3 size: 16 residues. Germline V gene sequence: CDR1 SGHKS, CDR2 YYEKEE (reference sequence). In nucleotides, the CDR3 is TGTGCCAGCAGCTTGGAGGGGGGCCAGAACACCGGGGAGCTGTTTTTT. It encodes CASSLEGGQNTGELFF.

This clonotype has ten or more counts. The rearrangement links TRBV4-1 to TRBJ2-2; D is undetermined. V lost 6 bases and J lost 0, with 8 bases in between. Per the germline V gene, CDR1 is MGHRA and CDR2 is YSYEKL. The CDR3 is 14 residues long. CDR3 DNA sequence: TGCGCCAGCAGGGGTCTCGCGAACACCGGGGAGCTGTTTTTT. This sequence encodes CASRGLANTGELFF.

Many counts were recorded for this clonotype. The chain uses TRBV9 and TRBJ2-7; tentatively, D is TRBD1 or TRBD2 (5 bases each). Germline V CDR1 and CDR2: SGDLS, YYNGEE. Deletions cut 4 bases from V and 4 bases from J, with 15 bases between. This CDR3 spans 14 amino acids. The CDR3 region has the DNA TGTGCCAGCAGCCCCTTGGAGCGGACATACGAGCAGTACTTC. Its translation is CASSPLERTYEQYF.

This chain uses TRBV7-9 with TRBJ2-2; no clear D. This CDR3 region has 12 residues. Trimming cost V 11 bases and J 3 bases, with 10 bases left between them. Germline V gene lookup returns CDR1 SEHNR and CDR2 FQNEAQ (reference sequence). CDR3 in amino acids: CAGGRDTGELFF. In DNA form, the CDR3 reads TGTGCCGGTGGTAGGGACACCGGGGAGCTGTTTTTT.

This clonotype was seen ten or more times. This CDR3 reads CASSPESGTQYF. The CDR3 DNA is TGTGCCAGCAGCCCCGAATCGGGGACCCAGTACTTC. This chain links TRBV28 with TRBJ2-5; D is undetermined. CDR3 length: 12 amino acids. Germline CDR1 MDHEN, CDR2 SYDVKM. V was clipped by 6 bases and J by 7 bases, with 12 bases between them.

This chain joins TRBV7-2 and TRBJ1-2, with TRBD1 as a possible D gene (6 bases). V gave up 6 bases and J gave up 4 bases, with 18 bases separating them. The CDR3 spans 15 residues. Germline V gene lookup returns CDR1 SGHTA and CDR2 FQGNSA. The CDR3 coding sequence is TGTGCCAGCAGGGGCGGAGGGGGTGGAGGCTATGGCTACACCTTC. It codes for CASRGGGGGGYGYTF.

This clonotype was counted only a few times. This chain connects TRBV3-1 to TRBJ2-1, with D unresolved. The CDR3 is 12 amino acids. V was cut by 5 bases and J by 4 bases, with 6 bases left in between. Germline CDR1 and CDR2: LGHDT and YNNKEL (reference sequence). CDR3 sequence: CASSNSYNEQFF. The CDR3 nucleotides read TGTGCCAGCAGCAATTCTTACAATGAGCAGTTCTTC.

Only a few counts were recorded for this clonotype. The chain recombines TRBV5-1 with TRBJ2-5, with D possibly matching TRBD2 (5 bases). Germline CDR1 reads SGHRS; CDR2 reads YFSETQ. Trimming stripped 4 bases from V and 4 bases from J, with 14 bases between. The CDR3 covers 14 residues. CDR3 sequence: CASSPGSARETQYF. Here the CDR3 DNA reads TGCGCCAGCAGCCCGGGGTCCGCCCGAGAGACCCAGTACTTC.

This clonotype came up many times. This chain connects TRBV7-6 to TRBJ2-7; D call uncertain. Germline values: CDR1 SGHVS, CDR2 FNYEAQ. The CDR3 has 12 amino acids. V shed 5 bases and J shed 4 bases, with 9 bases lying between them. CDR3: CASSSSGYEQYF. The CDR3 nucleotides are TGTGCCAGCAGCAGCTCGGGTTACGAGCAGTACTTC.